Listed below are T cell receptor beta chains from one sample, sequenced in a study of cytomegalovirus exposure and HLA in healthy donors. Assay used: immunoSEQ multiplex PCR; TCRdb lists only in-frame clones, some missing. The top ten clones hold 2.9% of a sample with over 150,000 clones, about four fifths of them seen once. The sequencing input was PBMCs. The receptors derive from a male donor in good health and CMV-seronegative. Each CDR3 is given with its conserved first and last residue. The D gene is left open where the match is weak. Where a row states a size, it is once, few, many or the class of an expanded clone; other rows omit it.

abundance: few
d_gene: TRBD1
j_gene: TRBJ2-6
v_gene: TRBV27
CDR3nt: TGTGCCAGCAGTTTACGGGACAGGGGGCCCGGGGCCAACGTCCTGACTTTC
CDR3aa: CASSLRDRGPGANVLTF

abundance: few
d_gene: -
j_gene: TRBJ1-5
v_gene: TRBV27
CDR3nt: TGTGCCAGCAGTTTTGGGAGGGATCAGCCCCAGCATTTT
CDR3aa: CASSFGRDQPQHF

abundance: few
d_gene: TRBD2
j_gene: TRBJ2-5
v_gene: TRBV5-1
CDR3nt: TGCGCCAGCAGCAAGGGACTAGCGGGAGGCGGGGTGGAGACCCAGTACTTC
CDR3aa: CASSKGLAGGGVETQYF

abundance: -
d_gene: TRBD1
j_gene: TRBJ2-1
v_gene: TRBV7-6
CDR3nt: TGTGCCAGCAGCCCACCCCTCGGACAGGTCCAGTACAATGAGCAGTTCTTC
CDR3aa: CASSPPLGQVQYNEQFF

abundance: -
d_gene: TRBD2
j_gene: TRBJ2-1
v_gene: TRBV9
CDR3nt: TGTGCCAGCAGTAGTAGCGGGGGTGGTGAGCAGTTCTTC
CDR3aa: CASSSSGGGEQFF

abundance: few
d_gene: -
j_gene: TRBJ2-7
v_gene: TRBV7-8
CDR3nt: TGTGCCAGCAGCAGGACAGCGAATCGAGACGAGCAGTACTTC
CDR3aa: CASSRTANRDEQYF

abundance: -
d_gene: TRBD1
j_gene: TRBJ1-2
v_gene: TRBV28
CDR3nt: TGTGCCAGCAATCGACAGGGCGACTATGGCTACACCTTC
CDR3aa: CASNRQGDYGYTF

abundance: -
d_gene: TRBD1
j_gene: TRBJ1-3
v_gene: TRBV7-2
CDR3nt: TGTGCCAGCAGCTCCGGGACAGTCGGAAACACCATATATTTT
CDR3aa: CASSSGTVGNTIYF

abundance: -
d_gene: -
j_gene: TRBJ1-1
v_gene: TRBV7-9
CDR3nt: TGTGCCAGCAGCTTAGTGCGGACAGACACTGAAGCTTTCTTT
CDR3aa: CASSLVRTDTEAFF

abundance: -
d_gene: TRBD1
j_gene: TRBJ1-6
v_gene: TRBV9
CDR3nt: TGTGCCAGCGGTCAAGACACGACAGGGAGTTCACCCCTCCACTTT
CDR3aa: CASGQDTTGSSPLHF

abundance: -
d_gene: TRBD1
j_gene: TRBJ2-7
v_gene: TRBV14
CDR3nt: TGTGCCTCGGGACAGGGATCCGAGCAGTACTTC
CDR3aa: CASGQGSEQYF

abundance: -
d_gene: -
j_gene: TRBJ2-7
v_gene: TRBV19
CDR3nt: TGTGCCAGTAGGGGGGGAGACGAGCAGTACTTC
CDR3aa: CASRGGDEQYF

abundance: few
d_gene: TRBD1
j_gene: TRBJ1-5
v_gene: TRBV28
CDR3nt: TGTGCCAGCAGTTTAGGGCAGGGGGCGCATCAGCCCCAGCATTTT
CDR3aa: CASSLGQGAHQPQHF

abundance: once
d_gene: -
j_gene: TRBJ1-5
v_gene: TRBV6-1
CDR3nt: TGTGCCAGCAGTGAAGCGGCAGGGGCCCAGCATTTT
CDR3aa: CASSEAAGAQHF

abundance: -
d_gene: -
j_gene: TRBJ1-5
v_gene: TRBV6-5
CDR3nt: TGTGCCAGCAGTTACGGACTCGATCAGCCCCAGCATTTT
CDR3aa: CASSYGLDQPQHF

abundance: -
d_gene: -
j_gene: TRBJ1-5
v_gene: TRBV7-2
CDR3nt: TGTGCCAGCAGCCGAACCCCACAGGGCTTTGGCAATCAGCCCCAGCATTTT
CDR3aa: CASSRTPQGFGNQPQHF

abundance: -
d_gene: TRBD2
j_gene: TRBJ2-5
v_gene: TRBV9
CDR3nt: TGTGCCAGCAGCGTTAGCGGGAGGGCCCCAGAGACCCAGTACTTC
CDR3aa: CASSVSGRAPETQYF

abundance: few
d_gene: TRBD1
j_gene: TRBJ1-2
v_gene: TRBV4-1
CDR3nt: TGCGCCAGCAGCCAAGCACAGGGGGGGAACTATGGCTACACCTTC
CDR3aa: CASSQAQGGNYGYTF

abundance: few
d_gene: -
j_gene: TRBJ1-2
v_gene: TRBV7-2
CDR3nt: TGTGCCAGCAGCCAACCCCTCGGACTCAACTATGGCTACACCTTC
CDR3aa: CASSQPLGLNYGYTF